These T cell receptor beta chains were read from a single sample in a study of T cell responses to AZD1222 COVID-19 vaccine. The repertoire was sequenced with immunoSEQ multiplex PCR; TCRdb's copy has only in-frame clones and lacks some. Among about 180,000 clones listed, approximately 94% were seen once. The specimen comprised peripheral blood, sampled 28 days after the second AZD1222 dose. Receptors originate from an adult who received the AZD1222 COVID-19 vaccine. Each CDR3 is given with its conserved first and last residue. A D gene is named only where the DNA matches it firmly. Clone size appears in some rows only: once, few, many, or a class for an expanded clone.

D gene,V gene,clone size,J gene,CDR3 protein,CDR3 DNA
NA,TRBV7-8,NA,TRBJ2-7,CASSLWVGPSSYEQYF,TGTGCCAGCAGCTTATGGGTAGGCCCAAGCTCCTACGAGCAGTACTTC
TRBD2,TRBV7-8,NA,TRBJ2-1,CASSIPSGGYNEQFF,TGTGCCAGCAGCATTCCTAGCGGGGGCTACAATGAGCAGTTCTTC
NA,TRBV3-1/TRBV3-2,NA,TRBJ2-7,CASSQVNSYEQYF,TGTGCCAGCAGCCAAGTTAACTCCTACGAGCAGTACTTC
TRBD2,TRBV10-3,NA,TRBJ2-1,CAISESTQAGVPYNEQFF,TGTGCCATCAGTGAGTCGACCCAAGCGGGAGTTCCCTACAATGAGCAGTTCTTC
NA,TRBV7-3,once,TRBJ2-1,CASSPRLAPSADEQFF,TGTGCCAGCAGCCCCCGCCTAGCTCCCTCCGCCGATGAGCAGTTCTTC
TRBD1,TRBV18,NA,TRBJ1-6,CASSPGDRNSPLHF,TGTGCCAGCTCACCAGGGGACAGAAATTCACCCCTCCACTTT
TRBD1,TRBV6-1,NA,TRBJ2-5,CASSEWTGAQETQYF,TGTGCCAGCAGTGAATGGACAGGGGCACAAGAGACCCAGTACTTC
NA,TRBV18,NA,TRBJ1-4,CASSSGLGEKLFF,TGTGCCAGCTCATCCGGCCTGGGGGAAAAACTGTTTTTT
NA,TRBV2,NA,TRBJ2-6,CASSESRGGGANVLTF,TGTGCCAGCAGTGAATCGCGGGGCGGTGGGGCCAACGTCCTGACTTTC
NA,TRBV21-1,NA,TRBJ2-1,CASSKVLKTGAAGNEQFF,TGTGCCAGCAGCAAAGTCTTGAAGACAGGCGCAGCGGGCAATGAGCAGTTCTTC
TRBD2,TRBV7-8,NA,TRBJ2-3,CASSPPGLADTPDTQYF,TGTGCCAGCAGCCCCCCCGGACTAGCGGATACCCCAGATACGCAGTATTTT
NA,TRBV7-3,NA,TRBJ2-1,CASSLQRMYNEQFF,TGTGCCAGCAGCCTGCAACGGATGTACAATGAGCAGTTCTTC
TRBD1,TRBV4-3,once,TRBJ1-6,CASSQEPTGAKSPLHF,TGCGCCAGCAGCCAGGAGCCGACAGGGGCCAAGTCACCCCTCCACTTT
NA,TRBV27,NA,TRBJ1-5,CASSVQRDRPQHF,TGTGCCAGCAGTGTCCAAAGGGATCGGCCCCAGCATTTT
NA,TRBV19,NA,TRBJ1-6,CASSIRRTDNSPLHF,TGTGCCAGTAGTATAAGGCGCACCGATAATTCACCCCTCCACTTT
NA,TRBV19,NA,TRBJ1-2,CASTPPRGYTF,TGTGCCAGTACCCCCCCGAGGGGCTACACCTTC
NA,TRBV6-2/TRBV6-3,NA,TRBJ1-5,CASSYEYWVGNQPQHF,TGTGCCAGCAGTTACGAATATTGGGTCGGCAATCAGCCCCAGCATTTT
NA,TRBV2,NA,TRBJ1-3,CARTDSSGNTIYF,TGTGCCAGAACGGACAGCTCTGGAAACACCATATATTTT
NA,TRBV28,NA,TRBJ1-1,CASSLLIALNTEAFF,TGTGCCAGCAGTTTGCTGATAGCTTTGAACACTGAAGCTTTCTTT
NA,TRBV9,NA,TRBJ1-1,CASSVSAKREAFF,TGTGCCAGCAGCGTGTCGGCGAAGCGTGAAGCTTTCTTT
NA,TRBV19,NA,TRBJ1-1,CASRTSPHGAFF,TGTGCCAGTAGAACCTCCCCGCATGGAGCTTTCTTT
NA,TRBV5-3,NA,TRBJ2-2,CARSLKGPPNTGELFF,TGTGCCAGAAGCTTAAAGGGACCTCCGAACACCGGGGAGCTGTTTTTT
NA,TRBV21-1,NA,TRBJ2-3,CASRRQGNFPDTQYF,TGTGCCAGCAGACGACAGGGTAATTTCCCAGATACGCAGTATTTT
NA,TRBV5-5,few,TRBJ1-5,CASSSHRRDQPQHF,TGTGCCAGCAGCTCCCACAGGAGGGATCAGCCCCAGCATTTT
NA,TRBV5-1,NA,TRBJ2-7,CASSSVGLAAAEGGEQYF,TGCGCCAGCAGCTCCGTGGGACTGGCTGCCGCTGAAGGAGGCGAGCAGTACTTC
NA,TRBV10-3,NA,TRBJ2-1,CAISTESYNEQFF,TGTGCCATCAGTACGGAATCCTACAATGAGCAGTTCTTC
NA,TRBV14,NA,TRBJ2-2,CASSQARTGFAGELFF,TGTGCCAGCAGCCAAGCCCGAACAGGATTCGCCGGGGAGCTGTTTTTT
NA,TRBV5-5,NA,TRBJ1-1,CASSIQGRSAEAFF,TGTGCCAGCAGCATTCAGGGGCGGAGCGCTGAAGCTTTCTTT
NA,TRBV4-3,NA,TRBJ2-2,CASSQNIGMNTGELFF,TGCGCCAGCAGCCAAAATATCGGGATGAACACCGGGGAGCTGTTTTTT
NA,TRBV30,NA,TRBJ2-7,CAWSVNRHEQYF,TGTGCCTGGAGTGTGAACCGACACGAGCAGTACTTC
NA,TRBV30,few,TRBJ1-2,CAIDADDYGYTF,TGTGCCATCGATGCAGATGACTATGGCTACACCTTC
NA,TRBV5-4,NA,TRBJ1-6,CASSLDPPLKGNSPLHF,TGTGCCAGCAGCTTGGACCCACCTCTGAAGGGTAATTCACCCCTCCACTTT
NA,TRBV3-1/TRBV3-2,NA,TRBJ2-1,CASSRGRFTYNEQFF,TGTGCCAGCAGCCGGGGGCGGTTCACCTACAATGAGCAGTTCTTC
NA,TRBV5-5,NA,TRBJ2-3,CASSLQQLLSTDTQYF,TGTGCCAGCAGCTTACAACAGCTGCTGAGCACAGATACGCAGTATTTT
NA,TRBV7-8,NA,TRBJ2-7,CASSLRQAFYEQYF,TGTGCCAGCAGCTTACGTCAGGCCTTCTACGAGCAGTACTTC
NA,TRBV7-9,NA,TRBJ1-3,CASSLAGNTIYF,TGTGCCAGCAGCTTAGCAGGAAACACCATATATTTT
TRBD1,TRBV5-6,NA,TRBJ1-1,CASSLDRKNTEAFF,TGTGCCAGCAGCCTGGACAGGAAGAACACTGAAGCTTTCTTT
NA,TRBV7-2,NA,TRBJ1-2,CASSLGFQGHGYTF,TGTGCCAGCAGCTTAGGTTTTCAGGGACATGGCTACACCTTC
NA,TRBV7-3,NA,TRBJ1-1,CASSFSMNTEAFF,TGTGCCAGCAGCTTCTCAATGAACACTGAAGCTTTCTTT
NA,TRBV15,NA,TRBJ1-4,CATSRDYSPTNEKLFF,TGTGCCACCAGCAGAGATTACAGCCCAACTAATGAAAAACTGTTTTTT
TRBD2,TRBV27,NA,TRBJ2-1,CASSFSQRAGVHNEQFF,TGTGCCAGCAGTTTCTCCCAACGAGCGGGGGTGCATAATGAGCAGTTCTTC
TRBD1,TRBV6-5,NA,TRBJ1-5,CASSLDRVQPQHF,TGTGCCAGCAGTTTGGACAGGGTACAGCCCCAGCATTTT
NA,TRBV28,NA,TRBJ1-1,CASRPGQLNTEAFF,TGTGCCAGCAGGCCGGGGCAACTGAACACTGAAGCTTTCTTT
NA,TRBV28,NA,TRBJ1-1,CATGQGGARDTEAFF,TGTGCCACCGGTCAAGGGGGGGCAAGGGACACTGAAGCTTTCTTT
NA,TRBV13,NA,TRBJ1-6,CASSLGPSGGSPLHF,TGTGCCAGCAGCTTAGGCCCTTCGGGTGGTTCACCCCTCCACTTT
NA,TRBV18,NA,TRBJ1-5,CASSPVGDSNQPQHF,TGTGCCAGCTCACCGGTAGGGGATAGCAATCAGCCCCAGCATTTT
NA,TRBV7-9,few,TRBJ1-3,CASSFYGESSGNTIYF,TGTGCCAGCAGCTTTTACGGAGAATCCTCTGGAAACACCATATATTTT
NA,TRBV19,NA,TRBJ2-3,CASSNAMSTDTQYF,TGTGCCAGTAGTAACGCGATGAGCACAGATACGCAGTATTTT
NA,TRBV4-1,NA,TRBJ1-2,CASSQEVDSVYGYTF,TGCGCCAGCAGCCAAGAGGTGGACAGCGTGTATGGCTACACCTTC
NA,TRBV5-1,NA,TRBJ1-1,CASSLVGGNTEAFF,TGCGCCAGCAGCTTGGTCGGAGGGAACACTGAAGCTTTCTTT